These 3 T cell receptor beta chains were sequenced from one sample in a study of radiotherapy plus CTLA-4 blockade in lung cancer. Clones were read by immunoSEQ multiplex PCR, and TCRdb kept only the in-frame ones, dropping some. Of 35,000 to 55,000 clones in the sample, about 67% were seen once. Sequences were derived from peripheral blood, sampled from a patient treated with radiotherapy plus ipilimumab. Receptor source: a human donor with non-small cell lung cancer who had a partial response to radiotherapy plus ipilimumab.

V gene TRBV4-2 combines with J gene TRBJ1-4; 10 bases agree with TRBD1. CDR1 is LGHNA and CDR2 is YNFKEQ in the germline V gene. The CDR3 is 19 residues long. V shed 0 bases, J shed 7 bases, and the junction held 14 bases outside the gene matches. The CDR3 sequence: CASSQEDRTGGVRGEKLFF. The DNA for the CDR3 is TGTGCCAGCAGCCAAGAAGACCGGACAGGGGGAGTTCGGGGTGAAAAACTGTTTTTT.

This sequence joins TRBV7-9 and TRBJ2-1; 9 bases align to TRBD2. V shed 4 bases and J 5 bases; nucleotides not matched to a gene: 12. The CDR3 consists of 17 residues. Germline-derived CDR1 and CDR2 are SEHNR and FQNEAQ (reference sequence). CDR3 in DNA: TGTGCCAGCAGCTCGGGCGAAAGGCGGGGGGGACACAATGAGCAGTTCTTC. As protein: CASSSGERRGGHNEQFF.

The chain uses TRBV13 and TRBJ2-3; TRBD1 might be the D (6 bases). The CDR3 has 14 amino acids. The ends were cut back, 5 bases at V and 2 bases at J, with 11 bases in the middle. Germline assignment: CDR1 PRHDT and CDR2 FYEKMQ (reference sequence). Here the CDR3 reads CASSLRTATDTQYF. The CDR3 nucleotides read TGTGCCAGCAGCCTCCGGACAGCCACAGATACGCAGTATTTT. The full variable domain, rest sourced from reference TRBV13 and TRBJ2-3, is AAGVIQSPRHLIKEKRETATLKCYPIPRHDTVYWYQQGPGQDPQFLISFYEKMQSDKGSIPDRFSAQQFSDYHSELNMSSLELGDSALYFCASSLRTATDTQYFGPGTRLTVL.